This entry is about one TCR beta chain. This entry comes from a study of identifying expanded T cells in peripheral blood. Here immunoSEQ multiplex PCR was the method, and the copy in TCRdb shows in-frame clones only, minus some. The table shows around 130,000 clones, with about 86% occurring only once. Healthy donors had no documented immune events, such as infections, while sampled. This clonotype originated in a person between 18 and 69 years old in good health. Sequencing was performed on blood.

CDR3: CASSLYPGASQVAKNIQYF. The CDR3 DNA is TGTGCCAGCAGCTTATATCCGGGGGCAAGCCAAGTAGCCAAAAACATTCAGTACTTC. The V gene is TRBV7-2, the J gene TRBJ2-4; D possibly uses TRBD1 or TRBD2 (6 bases each). V dropped 2 bases and J dropped 0 bases, with 20 bases sitting between them. Germline loops: CDR1 SGHTA, CDR2 FQGNSA. The length of the CDR3 is 19 residues.